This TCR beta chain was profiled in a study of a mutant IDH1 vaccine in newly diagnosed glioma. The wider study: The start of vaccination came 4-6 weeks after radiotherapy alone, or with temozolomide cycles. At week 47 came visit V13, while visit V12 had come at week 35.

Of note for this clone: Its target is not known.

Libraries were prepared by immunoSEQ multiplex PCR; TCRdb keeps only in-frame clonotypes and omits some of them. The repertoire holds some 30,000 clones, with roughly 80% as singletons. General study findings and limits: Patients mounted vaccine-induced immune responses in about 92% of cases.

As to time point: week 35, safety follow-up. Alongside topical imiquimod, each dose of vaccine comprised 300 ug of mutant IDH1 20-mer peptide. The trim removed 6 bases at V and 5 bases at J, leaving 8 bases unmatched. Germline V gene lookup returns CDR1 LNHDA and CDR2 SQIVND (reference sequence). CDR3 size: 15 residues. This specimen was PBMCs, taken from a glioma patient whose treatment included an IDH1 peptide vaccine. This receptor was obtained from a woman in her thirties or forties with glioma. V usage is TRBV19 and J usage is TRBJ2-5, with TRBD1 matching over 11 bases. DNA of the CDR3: TGTGCCAGTAGCGGGACAGGGGGACGTGGGGAGACCCAGTACTTC. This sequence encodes CASSGTGGRGETQYF. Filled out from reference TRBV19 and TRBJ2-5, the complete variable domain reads DGGITQSPKYLFRKEGQNVTLSCEQNLNHDAMYWYRQDPGQGLRLIYYSQIVNDFQKGDIAEGYSVSREKKESFPLTVTSAQKNPTAFYLCASSGTGGRGETQYFGPGTRLLVL.